The 2 T cell receptor beta chains below were found in one sample sequenced in a study of shared clonotypes between healthy human individuals. The data were produced by immunoSEQ multiplex PCR, yet TCRdb's version contains in-frame clones alone and is incomplete. In the table there are about 2.4 million clones, around 94% of which are singletons. The specimen sequenced was naive CD4+ T cells sorted from blood. Subset reported: CD45RA+ positively selected. The source of these receptors is a man aged 18 to 30 in good health.

In its sample, this clone was seen once. V is TRBV7-3 and J is TRBJ2-3; D gene unclear. V shed 1 base and J shed 2 bases, with 7 bases lying between them. CDR3 length equals 14 residues. The germline gives CDR1 SGHTA, CDR2 FQGTGA. CDR3 residues: CASSLKANTDTQYF. CDR3 nucleotides: TGTGCCAGCAGCTTAAAGGCTAACACAGATACGCAGTATTTT.

V usage is TRBV11-2 and J usage is TRBJ1-2; D is unclear. Trimming cost V 5 bases and J 5 bases, with 9 bases left between them. The CDR3 contains 12 residues. The germline V gene encodes CDR1 SGHAT and CDR2 FQNNGV. The DNA for the CDR3 is TGTGCCAGCAGCATGGAGAGGTATGGCTACACCTTC. This codes for CASSMERYGYTF.